This TCR beta chain was recorded in a study of blood T cell repertoires in COVID-19. The overall study: In each case, the material was cDNA or gDNA derived from T cells, B-cell-depleted T cells, or PBMCs.

Clones were read by immunoSEQ multiplex PCR, and TCRdb kept only the in-frame ones, dropping some. This repertoire shows more than 150,000 clones, 70% to 90% found once; its top ten account for roughly 9.2%. V was shortened by 2 bases and J by 0 bases, with 10 bases between the two germline ends. The CDR3 is 16 residues long. This clone was observed a handful of times. Sequencing was carried out using peripheral blood. This clonotype was obtained from a woman aged 80 or over with acute or convalescent COVID-19. This chain connects TRBV23-1 to TRBJ2-2; D remains unclear. TRBV23-1 has ORF status, its function being uncertain. CDR3 amino acids: CASSQPGPANTGELFF. The CDR3 DNA is TGCGCCAGCAGTCAACCTGGGCCAGCGAACACCGGGGAGCTGTTTTTT.